These 12 T cell receptor beta chains were all obtained from the same sample, sequenced in a study of blood T cell repertoires in COVID-19. Profiled with immunoSEQ multiplex PCR; TCRdb holds only in-frame clones, not every one. The sample carries 150,000 or so clones, 65% to 90% recorded once. Sequencing input: peripheral blood. The receptors were sampled from an older woman with COVID-19, enrolled during active disease.

There are a few counts of this clone. Relative to the germline gene, one junction end is altered; a read error may explain this. V and J are TRBV7-7 and TRBJ2-1; 12 bases are shared with TRBD2. There are 14 residues in the CDR3. CDR1 and CDR2 from the germline V gene are SSHAT and FNYEAQ (reference sequence). CDR3 in DNA: TGTGCTAGCAGCCTGGGACTAGCGGGCAATGAGCAGTTCTTC. Translation: CASSLGLAGNEQFF.

This clone was seen only a few times. The chain employs TRBV9 and TRBJ1-1, with D possibly being TRBD1 (6 bases). The CDR3 is made up of 14 amino acids. Germline V gene sequence: CDR1 SGDLS, CDR2 YYNGEE. Trimming removed 0 bases from V and 5 bases from J, with 11 bases in between. The CDR3 DNA reads TGTGCCAGCAGCGTAGTGGCAGGGGTGACTGAAGCTTTCTTT. Translated: CASSVVAGVTEAFF.

This chain joins TRBV6-2 or TRBV6-3 and TRBJ2-5; tentatively, D is TRBD2 (5 bases). Germline V gene sequence: CDR1 MNHEY, CDR2 SVGEGT. Between the trimmed V and J ends, which lost 2 bases and 5 bases, there was a span of 12 bases. This CDR3 region has 14 residues. The CDR3 protein is CASSYTGLSETQYF. CDR3 DNA sequence: TGTGCCAGCAGTTACACCGGACTGTCGGAGACCCAGTACTTC.

The V and J genes are TRBV19 and TRBJ1-6; the D gene is possibly TRBD1 (6 bases). CDR3 length: 14 residues. CDR1 and CDR2 (germline): LNHDA, SQIVND (reference sequence). V was shortened by 5 bases and J by 5 bases, with 10 bases between the two germline ends. The CDR3 loop reads CASSLNRDNSPLHF. The CDR3 DNA reads TGTGCCAGTAGTTTGAACAGGGATAATTCACCCCTCCACTTT. Based on the CDR3 plus reference TRBV19 and TRBJ1-6, the full variable domain is DGGITQSPKYLFRKEGQNVTLSCEQNLNHDAMYWYRQDPGQGLRLIYYSQIVNDFQKGDIAEGYSVSREKKESFPLTVTSAQKNPTAFYLCASSLNRDNSPLHFGNGTRLTVT.

This clone turned up a few times. J is TRBJ1-1 and V is TRBV19; 7 nucleotides agree with TRBD1. This CDR3 region has 16 residues. J gave up 1 base and V 6 bases, and 11 bases lay outside the gene matches. Looked up from germline, CDR1 is LNHDA and CDR2 is SQIVND (reference sequence). The CDR3 sequence is CASRNPGQYKNTEAFF. In nucleotides, the CDR3 is TGTGCCAGTAGAAATCCGGGACAGTATAAGAACACTGAAGCTTTCTTT.

This clone was recorded once. V is TRBV11-3 and J is TRBJ2-1, with D maybe TRBD1 (7 bases). Trimming cost V 5 bases and J 12 bases, with 14 bases left between them. The V gene's germline CDR1 is SGHNT and CDR2 YENEEA. The CDR3 loop spans 12 amino acids. CDR3 DNA sequence: TGTGCCAGCAGCCGAGGAGGGGGCGGGCAGTTCTTC. It yields the protein CASSRGGGGQFF. Filled out from reference TRBV11-3 and TRBJ2-1, the complete variable domain reads EAGVVQSPRYKIIEKKQPVAFWCNPISGHNTLYWYLQNLGQGPELLIRYENEEAVDDSQLPKDRFSAERLKGVDSTLKIQPAELGDSAVYLCASSRGGGGQFFGPGTRLTVL.

This chain uses TRBV6-5 with TRBJ2-2, with D unclear. V was shortened by 6 bases and J by 5 bases, with 10 bases between the two germline ends. Germline CDR1 is MNHEY and CDR2 is SVGAGI. This CDR3 is built from 13 residues. The DNA of the CDR3 is TGTGCCAGCAGGAACAGTGGGACCGGGGAGCTGTTTTTT. Amino acid sequence: CASRNSGTGELFF.

The rearrangement links TRBV5-8 to TRBJ2-1; 12 bases map to TRBD2. Germline CDR1 and CDR2: SGHTS and YDEGEE. There are 17 residues in the CDR3. V gave up 4 bases and J gave up 1 base; unmatched junction bases: 6. CDR3 region: CASSPILAGGSYNEQFF. Here the CDR3 DNA reads TGTGCCAGCAGCCCCATCCTAGCGGGAGGGTCCTACAATGAGCAGTTCTTC.

This chain connects TRBV7-2 to TRBJ1-1; D is perhaps TRBD1 (5 bases). The germline CDR1 and CDR2 sequences are SGHTA and FQGNSA. This CDR3 contains 16 residues. V lost 5 bases, J lost 1 base, and 17 bases lay in between. The CDR3 sequence: CASSPWGGNSNTEAFF. CDR3 in DNA: TGTGCCAGCAGCCCCTGGGGGGGAAACTCGAACACTGAAGCTTTCTTT.

The J gene is TRBJ1-5, the V gene TRBV5-5, with TRBD1 matching 7 bases. V shed 7 bases and J 6 bases; nucleotides not matched to a gene: 10. CDR3 length: 14 amino acids. Germline V gives CDR1 SGHKS, CDR2 YYEKEE (reference sequence). The CDR3 DNA reads TGTGCCAGCGGGATTCAGGGGGACTCTCAGCCCCAGCATTTT. Translated: CASGIQGDSQPQHF.

This rearrangement joins TRBV7-2 to TRBJ1-5; TRBD1 might be the D (6 bases). The CDR3 totals 16 residues. Germline values: CDR1 SGHTA, CDR2 FQGNSA. The V and J ends lost 2 bases and 5 bases respectively, with 16 bases between them. CDR3 nucleotide sequence: TGTGCCAGCAGCTTACACCCCCGGGACACGTATCAGCCCCAGCATTTT. This encodes CASSLHPRDTYQPQHF.

This chain joins TRBV3-1 (or the pseudogene TRBV3-2) and TRBJ1-1, with D hard to call. CDR1 and CDR2 (germline): LGHDT, YNNKEL (reference sequence). This CDR3 comprises 13 residues. Deletions cut 1 base from V and 5 bases from J, with 8 bases between. The DNA for the CDR3 is TGTGCCAGCAGCCAAGCCCCGGGGACTGAAGCTTTCTTT. It encodes CASSQAPGTEAFF.